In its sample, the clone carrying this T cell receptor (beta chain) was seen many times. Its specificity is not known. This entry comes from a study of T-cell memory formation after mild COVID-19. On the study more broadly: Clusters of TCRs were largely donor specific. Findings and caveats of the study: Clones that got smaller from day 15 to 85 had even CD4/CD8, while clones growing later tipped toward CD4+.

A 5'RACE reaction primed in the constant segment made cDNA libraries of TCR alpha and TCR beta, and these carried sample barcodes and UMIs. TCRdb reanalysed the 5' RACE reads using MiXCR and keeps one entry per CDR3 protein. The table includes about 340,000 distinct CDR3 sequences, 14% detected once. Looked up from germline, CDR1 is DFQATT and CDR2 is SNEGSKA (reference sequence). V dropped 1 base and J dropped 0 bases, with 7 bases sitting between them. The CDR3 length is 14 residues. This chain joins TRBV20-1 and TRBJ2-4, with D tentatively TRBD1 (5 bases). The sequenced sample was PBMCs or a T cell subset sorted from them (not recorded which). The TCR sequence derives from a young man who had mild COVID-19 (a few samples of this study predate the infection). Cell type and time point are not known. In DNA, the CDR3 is TGCAGTGCTAGAGCTCAGGGAGCCAAAAACATTCAGTACTTC. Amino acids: CSARAQGAKNIQYF.